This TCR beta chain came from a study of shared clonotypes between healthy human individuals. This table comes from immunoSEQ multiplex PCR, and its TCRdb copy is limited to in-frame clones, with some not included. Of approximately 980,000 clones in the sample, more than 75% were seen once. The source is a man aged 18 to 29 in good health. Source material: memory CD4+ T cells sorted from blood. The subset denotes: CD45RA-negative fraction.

CDR3 DNA sequence: TGTGCCAGCTCAACCGAGGACTCCTATAATTCACCCCTCCACTTT. Protein product: CASSTEDSYNSPLHF. The V and J genes are TRBV18 and TRBJ1-6; D not resolved. CDR3 length: 15 amino acids. V lost 5 bases, J lost 0 bases, and 8 bases lay in between. The germline V gene has CDR1 KGHSH and CDR2 LQKENI. The whole variable domain, filled in from reference TRBV18 and TRBJ1-6, reads NAGVMQNPRHLVRRRGQEARLRCSPMKGHSHVYWYRQLPEEGLKFMVYLQKENIIDESGMPKERFSAEFPKEGPSILRIQQVVRGDSAAYFCASSTEDSYNSPLHFGNGTRLTVT.